The T cell receptor beta chain described here comes from a study of T cell responses to AZD1222 COVID-19 vaccine. Study results and caveats: Only a handful of AZD1222 recipients tested seropositive at baseline. Rises in breadth and depth of Spike-specific TCRs came after two AZD1222 doses.

Assay used: immunoSEQ multiplex PCR; TCRdb lists only in-frame clones, some missing. The repertoire has tens of thousands of clones, 84% of them found once; the top ten carry roughly 6.6%. In the case of this clone: Its antigen is unknown.

Germline-derived CDR1 and CDR2 are LGHNA and YSLEER. The CDR3 has 15 residues. V lost 4 bases to trimming and J lost 8 bases; unmatched junction nucleotides: 8. This chain connects TRBV4-3 to TRBJ1-4, with TRBD1 matching over 9 bases. Sequencing used peripheral blood, obtained on day 0 of AZD1222 vaccination. This TCR was recovered from an adult in good health. The CDR3 region has the DNA TGCGCCAGCAGCCCCCGGACAGGGGAAGACGAAAAACTGTTTTTT. It codes for CASSPRTGEDEKLFF.